This T cell receptor (beta chain) was found in a study of tumor-infiltrating lymphocytes in localized non-small cell lung cancer. Trimming took off 5 bases at V and 4 bases at J, with 6 bases between the two ends. Germline V CDR1 and CDR2: SEHNR, FQNEAQ (reference sequence). This CDR3 has 12 residues. Assay used: immunoSEQ multiplex PCR; TCRdb lists only in-frame clones, some missing. The sample includes several thousand clones, roughly 70% of them seen just once. This sequence originates from a human donor with non-small cell lung cancer. J is TRBJ1-3 and V is TRBV7-9, with D uncertain. The sequenced sample consisted of uninvolved lung tissue not adjacent to the tumor. CDR3 residues: CASSPHGNTIYF. In DNA form, the CDR3 reads TGTGCCAGCAGCCCCCACGGAAACACCATATATTTT.